The clone carrying this T cell receptor (beta chain) was seen at least ten times. MiXCR, applied by TCRdb to the 5' RACE reads, yields one record per CDR3 protein. The data show around 80,000 distinct CDR3 sequences, approximately 4.7% seen once. The CDR3 runs 15 residues. V was shortened by 4 bases and J by 6 bases, with 18 bases between the two germline ends. Germline V gene sequence: CDR1 LNHDA, CDR2 SQIVND (reference sequence). This sample was taken from a study of T cells of healthy individuals. V usage is TRBV19 and J usage is TRBJ1-1; TRBD1 is a possible D gene (6 bases). The TCR was taken from a female donor in good health. The chain's CDR3 is CASSSLGGRISEAFF. CDR3 DNA: TGTGCCAGTAGTAGCTTAGGGGGGAGAATCTCTGAAGCTTTCTTT.